The 9 T cell receptor beta chains listed next were all sequenced from one sample in a study of blood T cell repertoires in COVID-19. Assay: immunoSEQ multiplex PCR; the TCRdb copy retains only in-frame clones and omits some. The table includes about 120,000 clones, approximately 90% detected once. Sequencing was carried out using peripheral blood. Receptors were obtained from a man between 65 and 85 years old with active or convalescent COVID-19.

With respect to this clone: A clone one base away is much larger, so this may be a read error. The same CDR3 also results from other DNA sequences found in this sample. The genes are TRBV7-9 and TRBJ1-2; tentatively, D is TRBD1 (5 bases). Germline V gene sequence: CDR1 SEHNR, CDR2 FQNEAQ (reference sequence). V lost 2 bases and J 7 bases, leaving 8 bases between the germline ends. The CDR3 runs to 12 residues. DNA of the CDR3: TGTGCCAGCAGCTTAACGGGGGTTGGCTACACCTTC. Translation: CASSLTGVGYTF.

This clone turned up a few times. The rearrangement uses TRBV7-2 and TRBJ2-1, with 8 nucleotides matching TRBD2. Germline V lookup: CDR1 SGHTA, CDR2 FQGNSA. The CDR3 is 15 amino acids. The junction had 4 bases not matched to a gene; V was cut back by 4 bases and J by 2 bases. CDR3 bases: TGTGCCAGCAGCTCCGGACTAGCACCCTACAATGAGCAGTTCTTC. Its translation: CASSSGLAPYNEQFF.

V is TRBV7-9 and J is TRBJ1-1; TRBD1 is a possible D gene (6 bases). Deletions cut 4 bases from V and 0 bases from J, with 15 bases between. The CDR3 totals 16 residues. The germline gives CDR1 SEHNR, CDR2 FQNEAQ (reference sequence). CDR3 residues: CASSYWLGAMNTEAFF. For the CDR3, the DNA is TGTGCCAGCAGCTATTGGCTGGGGGCAATGAACACTGAAGCTTTCTTT.

This clone was observed once. V and J are TRBV25-1 and TRBJ2-5; TRBD1 aligns across 12 bases. The germline gives CDR1 MGHDK, CDR2 SYGVNS. This CDR3 contains 17 residues. The J segment lost 4 bases and the V segment lost 8 bases, leaving 14 bases of the junction unmatched. The CDR3 sequence: CASLGDRGQFGGETQYF. CDR3 sequence (DNA): TGTGCCAGCCTAGGGGACAGGGGGCAGTTCGGTGGAGAGACCCAGTACTTC.

J is TRBJ2-6 and V is TRBV6-1; 9 nucleotides line up with TRBD1. Germline trimming cut 4 bases from V and 4 bases from J; bases unmatched to any gene: 11. The length of the CDR3 is 18 residues. The germline CDR1 and CDR2 sequences are MNHNS and SASEGT. The CDR3 here is CASSAGTGLASGANVLTF. CDR3 DNA sequence: TGTGCCAGCAGTGCTGGGACAGGGTTGGCTTCCGGGGCCAACGTCCTGACTTTC.

This chain connects TRBV28 to TRBJ1-1; possible D gene TRBD1, 6 bases. Germline-derived CDR1 and CDR2 are MDHEN and SYDVKM. CDR3 length equals 15 residues. The germline V and J ends were trimmed by 3 bases and 5 bases, with 16 bases remaining between them. The CDR3 spells CASSLGGLPATEAFF. CDR3 coding DNA: TGTGCCAGCAGTTTGGGGGGGCTCCCGGCGACTGAAGCTTTCTTT.

The V and J genes are TRBV2 and TRBJ2-4, with D perhaps matching TRBD1 (5 bases). V dropped 7 bases and J dropped 3 bases, with 16 bases sitting between them. Germline V lookup: CDR1 SNHLY, CDR2 FYNNEI. The CDR3 is 15 amino acids. In DNA, the CDR3 is TGTGCCAGCAATGCACAGGCGTTTGGCAAAAACATTCAGTACTTC. Translated: CASNAQAFGKNIQYF.

This clone has just one count. CDR3 coding DNA: TGCGCCAGCAGCTTAGACGGGACAGGGATCTACTTC. It encodes CASSLDGTGIYF. The chain uses TRBV5-1 and TRBJ2-4; 9 bases map to TRBD1. The CDR3 extends over 12 amino acids. Germline CDR1 reads SGHRS; CDR2 reads YFSETQ. The J segment lost 16 bases and the V segment lost 2 bases, leaving 7 bases of the junction unmatched.

This chain connects TRBV12-3 or TRBV12-4 to TRBJ2-7; tentatively, D is TRBD1 (5 bases). Trimming took off 8 bases at V and 2 bases at J, with 13 bases between the two ends. The CDR3 runs to 13 residues. The CDR3 here is CASQPQGPYEQYF. The CDR3 coding sequence is TGTGCCAGCCAACCTCAGGGCCCCTACGAGCAGTACTTC.